The clone carrying this TCR beta chain was counted between two and nine times. This sample was included in a study of blood T cells in healthy people across ages. Every donor contributed about 10 milliliters of peripheral blood by blood draw. Losses at the gene ends were 6 bases for V and 4 bases for J; bases not matched to a gene: 9. The CDR3 contains 14 residues. The germline gives CDR1 SQVTM, CDR2 ANQGSEA. The use of a sample-barcoded 5' primer and a J-beta primer mix characterized a second PCR of roughly 7 to 11 cycles. Via MiXCR, TCRdb re-called the 5' RACE reads, giving one row per CDR3 protein. The table shows some 760,000 distinct CDR3 sequences, with roughly 25% occurring only once. These data also formed part of another study, on T cells of mothers and their children. That paper states: cDNA synthesis used all extracted RNA, approximately 1.6 ug per 15 ul.

The sample was blood. This TCR came from a boy younger than 18 in good health. The chain recombines TRBV29-1 with TRBJ2-3; 8 positions agree with TRBD1. In DNA, the CDR3 is TGCAGCGTCCTCGGACAGGGTAGCGCAGATACGCAGTATTTT. Protein: CSVLGQGSADTQYF.